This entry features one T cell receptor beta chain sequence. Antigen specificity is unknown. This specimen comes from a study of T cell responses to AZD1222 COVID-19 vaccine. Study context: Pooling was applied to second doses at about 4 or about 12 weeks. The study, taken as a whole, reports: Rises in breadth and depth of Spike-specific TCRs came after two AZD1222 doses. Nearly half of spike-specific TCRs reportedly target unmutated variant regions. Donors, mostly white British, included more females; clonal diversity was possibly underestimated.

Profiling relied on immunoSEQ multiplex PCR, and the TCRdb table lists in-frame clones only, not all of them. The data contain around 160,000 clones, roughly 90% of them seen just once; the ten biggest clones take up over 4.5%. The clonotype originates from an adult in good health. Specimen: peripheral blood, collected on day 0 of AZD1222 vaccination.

DNA for the CDR3: TGTGCCAGCAGTTACAGGGATAGAAACACCATATATTTT. Its protein is CASSYRDRNTIYF. This sequence joins TRBV7-2 and TRBJ1-3; TRBD1 might be the D (6 bases). The V and J ends lost 6 bases and 5 bases respectively, with 11 bases between them. CDR3 length equals 13 residues. CDR1 SGHTA and CDR2 FQGNSA come from the germline V gene. Combining the CDR3 with reference TRBV7-2 and TRBJ1-3 gives the whole variable domain GAGVSQSPSNKVTEKGKDVELRCDPISGHTALYWYRQSLGQGLEFLIYFQGNSAPDKSGLPSDRFSAERTGGSVSTLTIQRTQQEDSAVYLCASSYRDRNTIYFGEGSWLTVV.